The 10 T cell receptor beta chains presented below share a single source sample, sequenced in a study of T cell clonality in common variable immunodeficiency. These receptors' targets are unknown. Regarding the study as a whole: In common variable immunodeficiency, TCR beta chains reportedly carried fewer deletions and N-nucleotide insertions.

TCRdb's table, derived via immunoSEQ multiplex PCR, lists solely in-frame clones and lacks some. This sample comprises almost 20,000 clones, none seen once only. Material: peripheral blood mononuclear cells. The receptors derive from a human donor with common variable immunodeficiency.

CDR3 region: CASEWDRGNTIYF. Incomplete CDR3 DNA: TGTGCCAGCGAATGGGACAGGGGAAACACC. This chain uses TRBV2 with TRBJ1-3; 8 bases map to TRBD1. The sequence runs out 3 residues before the end of the CDR3; the remainder is reconstructed from the germline J gene. CDR3 size: 13 residues. V dropped 8 bases and J dropped 4; count of bases not matched to a gene: 4. The germline gives CDR1 SNHLY, CDR2 FYNNEI.

This clone came up many times. CDR3 DNA (partial): TGTGCCAGCTCGGAAAAACAGGGTCAGCCC. Amino acid sequence: CASSEKQGQP. The whole CDR3 protein is CASSEKQGQPQHF. The V gene is TRBV18, the J gene TRBJ1-5; a possible D gene is TRBD1 (6 bases). The read comes to an end 3 residues before the CDR3 does, leaving the germline J gene to fill in the end. Germline CDR1 and CDR2: KGHSH and LQKENI. The germline V and J ends were trimmed by 6 bases and 6 bases, with 12 bases remaining between them. This CDR3 is built from 13 residues.

This clone was counted many times. The missing CDR3 end, 3 residues past where the read stops, is filled in from the germline J gene. V usage is TRBV20-1 and J usage is TRBJ2-7; TRBD2 aligns across 9 bases. J lost 3 bases, V lost 0 bases, and 18 bases had no gene match. CDR3 size: 19 residues. Germline V gives CDR1 DFQATT, CDR2 SNEGSKA (reference sequence). CDR3 protein: CSARDPLLFRAGGIYEQYF. The covered CDR3 bases are TGCAGTGCTAGAGACCCTCTTCTTTTCCGAGCGGGAGGAATCTACGAG.

This clone was observed at least ten times. The sequenced fragment ends 3 residues before the CDR3 boundary, so the rest is inferred from the germline J gene. This chain links TRBV18 with TRBJ2-3; 13 bases fit TRBD2. There are 18 residues in the CDR3. V shed 1 base, J shed 6 bases, and the junction held 10 bases outside the gene matches. Germline assignment: CDR1 KGHSH and CDR2 LQKENI. CDR3 region: CASSPQIGGTSGTDTQYF. The sequenced part of the CDR3 DNA is TGTGCCAGCTCACCACAAATCGGAGGGACTAGCGGGACCGATACG.

This clone was picked up many times. The CDR3 goes on 3 residues after the read ends, and that part is filled in from the germline J gene. The chain recombines TRBV6-1 with TRBJ2-7, with a tentative D call TRBD2 (6 bases). V lost 3 bases, J lost 0 bases, and 15 bases lay in between. The CDR3 totals 16 residues. CDR1 is MNHNS and CDR2 is SASEGT in the germline V gene. CDR3 DNA (partial): TGTGCCAGCAGTGAGGCATCTAGCGTGGACTCCTACGAG. This sequence encodes CASSEASSVDSYE. The complete CDR3 sequence is CASSEASSVDSYEQYF.

This clone was seen at least ten times. The read ends 3 residues before the CDR3 terminus; that terminus is restored from the germline J gene. V gene TRBV7-2 combines with J gene TRBJ2-3, with 9 bases that match TRBD1. The V segment lost 4 bases and the J segment 5 bases; nucleotides outside the gene matches: 4. CDR1 and CDR2 (germline): SGHTA, FQGNSA. The CDR3 is 14 amino acids. The CDR3 loop is CASSSQGAKDTQYF. The DNA read from the CDR3 is TGTGCCAGCAGCTCACAGGGGGCTAAAGATACG.

This clone was recorded at least ten times. The read terminates 3 residues before the CDR3 end, so the remaining end is supplied by the germline J gene. The chain carries TRBV20-1 and TRBJ2-2; 12 nucleotides align to TRBD2. The junction had 15 bases not matched to a gene; V was cut back by 0 bases and J by 7 bases. Germline lookup yields CDR1 DFQATT and CDR2 SNEGSKA (reference sequence). This CDR3 is built from 19 residues. CDR3 sequence reads: CSAREASGRASRFIGELFF. Partial CDR3 DNA: TGCAGTGCTAGAGAGGCTAGCGGGAGGGCCTCCCGGTTTATCGGGGAG.

This clone was observed many times. The read terminates 3 residues before the CDR3 end, so the remaining end is supplied by the germline J gene. The rearrangement uses TRBV20-1 and TRBJ1-6; TRBD1 agrees at 8 bases. The germline CDR1 and CDR2 sequences are DFQATT and SNEGSKA (reference sequence). The V and J ends lost 0 bases and 6 bases, in that order; junction bases with no gene match: 4. This CDR3 comprises 15 residues. CDR3 protein: CSARDDRGGNSPLHF. The CDR3 DNA, read in part, is TGCAGTGCTAGAGATGACAGGGGCGGTAATTCACCC.

This clone was observed at least ten times. The CDR3 is cut off 3 residues early in the read; its end comes from the germline J gene. This chain joins TRBV19 and TRBJ1-3; 7 nucleotides match TRBD1. With V trimmed by 3 bases and J by 4 bases, 3 bases remained unmatched. The CDR3 is 14 amino acids. Looked up from germline, CDR1 is LNHDA and CDR2 is SQIVND (reference sequence). CDR3 sequence reads: CASSIGTAGNTIYF. The CDR3 DNA, read in part, is TGTGCCAGTAGTATTGGGACAGCCGGAAACACC.

As to this clone: This may be a read error: a much more frequent sequence differs by one nucleotide. The read stops 3 residues short of the end of the CDR3; the missing end is completed from the germline J gene. The chain recombines TRBV18 with TRBJ2-6; TRBD1 matches 10 bases. This CDR3 has 17 amino acids. Germline V CDR1 and CDR2: KGHSH, LQKENI. V shed 5 bases, J shed 4 bases, and the junction held 8 bases outside the gene matches. CDR3 sequence reads: CASSGTGVGRGANVLTF. Incomplete CDR3 DNA: TGTGCCAGCTCAGGGACAGGGGTAGGACGCGGGGCCAACGTC.